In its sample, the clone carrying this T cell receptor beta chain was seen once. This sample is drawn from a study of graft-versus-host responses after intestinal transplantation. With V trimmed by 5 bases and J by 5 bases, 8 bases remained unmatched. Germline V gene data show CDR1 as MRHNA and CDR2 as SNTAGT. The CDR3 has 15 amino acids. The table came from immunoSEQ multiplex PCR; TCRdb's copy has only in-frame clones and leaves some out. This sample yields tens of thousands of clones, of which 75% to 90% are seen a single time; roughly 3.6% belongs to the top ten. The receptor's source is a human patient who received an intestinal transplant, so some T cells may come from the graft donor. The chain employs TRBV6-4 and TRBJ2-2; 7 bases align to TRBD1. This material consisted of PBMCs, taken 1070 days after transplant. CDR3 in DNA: TGTGCCAGCAGTCTAACAGGGGAAGCGACCGGGGAGCTGTTTTTT. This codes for CASSLTGEATGELFF.